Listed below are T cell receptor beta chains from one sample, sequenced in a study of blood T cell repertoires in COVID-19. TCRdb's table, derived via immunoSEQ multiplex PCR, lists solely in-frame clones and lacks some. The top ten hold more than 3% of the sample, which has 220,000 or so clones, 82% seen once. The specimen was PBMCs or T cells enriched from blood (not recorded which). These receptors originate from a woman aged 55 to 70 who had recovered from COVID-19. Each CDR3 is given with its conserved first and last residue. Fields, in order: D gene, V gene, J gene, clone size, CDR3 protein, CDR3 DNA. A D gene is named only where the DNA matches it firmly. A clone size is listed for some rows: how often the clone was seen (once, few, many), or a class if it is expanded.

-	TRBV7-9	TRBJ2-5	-	CASSYDSQETQYF	TGTGCCAGCAGCTACGACAGCCAAGAGACCCAGTACTTC
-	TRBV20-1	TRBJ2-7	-	CSASPRNRENLYEQYF	TGCAGTGCTAGTCCCAGAAACAGGGAAAACCTCTACGAGCAGTACTTC
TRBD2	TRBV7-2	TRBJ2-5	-	CASSTLGLAASETQYF	TGTGCCAGCAGCACATTGGGACTAGCGGCTTCCGAAACCCAGTACTTC
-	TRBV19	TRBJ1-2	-	CASSSQQVPLFYGYTF	TGTGCCAGTAGTTCACAACAGGTTCCATTATTTTATGGCTACACCTTC
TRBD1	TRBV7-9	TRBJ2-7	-	CASHGTGGSEQYF	TGTGCCAGTCACGGGACAGGGGGGTCTGAGCAGTACTTC
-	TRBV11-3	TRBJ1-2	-	CASSLSGRNYGYTF	TGTGCCAGCAGCTTATCAGGCAGGAACTATGGCTACACCTTC
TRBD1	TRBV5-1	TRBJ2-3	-	CASSPEGGGSLTDTQYF	TGCGCCAGCAGCCCGGAAGGGGGCGGAAGTCTCACAGATACGCAGTATTTT
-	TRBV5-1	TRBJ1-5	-	CASSLEVGQPQHF	TGCGCCAGCAGCTTGGAAGTGGGCCAGCCCCAGCATTTT
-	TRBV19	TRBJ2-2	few	CASRGTSNTGELFF	TGTGCCAGTAGGGGGACATCGAACACCGGGGAGCTGTTTTTT
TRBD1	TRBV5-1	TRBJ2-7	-	CASSLAGTERSEQYF	TGCGCCAGCAGCTTGGCCGGGACAGAAAGGAGCGAGCAGTACTTC
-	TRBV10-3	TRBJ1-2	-	CAIQGLGANYGYTF	TGTGCCATCCAGGGGTTGGGAGCTAACTATGGCTACACCTTC
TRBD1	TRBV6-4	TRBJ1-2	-	CASSQDRGYYGYTF	TGTGCCAGCAGTCAAGACAGGGGATACTATGGCTACACCTTC
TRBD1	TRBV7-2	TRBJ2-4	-	CASSITGGRNIQYF	TGTGCCAGCAGCATCACAGGGGGCAGAAACATTCAGTACTTC
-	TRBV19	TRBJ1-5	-	CVSSTQIRGRGQPQHF	TGTGTCAGTAGCACACAGATTAGAGGGAGGGGACAGCCCCAGCATTTT
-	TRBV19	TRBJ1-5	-	CASSIGGVSNQPQHF	TGTGCCAGTAGTATAGGGGGAGTAAGCAATCAGCCCCAGCATTTT
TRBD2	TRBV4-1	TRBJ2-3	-	CASSQVSGATDTQYF	TGCGCCAGCAGCCAAGTTAGCGGGGCCACAGATACGCAGTATTTT
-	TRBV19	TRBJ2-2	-	CASSVRGMLTGELFF	TGTGCCAGTAGTGTCCGGGGGATGTTGACCGGGGAGCTGTTTTTT
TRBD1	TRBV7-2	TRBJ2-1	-	CASSRTRQGAKAEQFF	TGTGCCAGCAGCCGGACCCGACAGGGAGCGAAGGCTGAGCAGTTCTTC
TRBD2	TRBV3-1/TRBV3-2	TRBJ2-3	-	CASRPSGGSTDTQYF	TGTGCCAGCAGGCCAAGCGGGGGGAGCACAGATACGCAGTATTTT
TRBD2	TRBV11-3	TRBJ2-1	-	CASSSGTINEQFF	TGTGCCAGCAGCTCCGGGACTATCAATGAGCAGTTCTTC
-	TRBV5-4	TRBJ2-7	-	CASSWALGEQYF	TGTGCCAGCAGCTGGGCGCTCGGCGAGCAGTACTTC
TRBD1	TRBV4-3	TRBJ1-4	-	CASSQDQAGGEKLFF	TGCGCCAGCAGCCAAGATCAGGCAGGGGGCGAAAAACTGTTTTTT
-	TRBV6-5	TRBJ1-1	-	CASSYGQNTEAFF	TGTGCCAGCAGTTACGGGCAGAACACTGAAGCTTTCTTT
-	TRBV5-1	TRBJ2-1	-	CASSLGGSSYNEQFF	TGCGCCAGCAGCTTGGGTGGTAGCTCCTACAATGAGCAGTTCTTC
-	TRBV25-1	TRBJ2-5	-	CASSELGRKETQYF	TGTGCCAGCAGTGAATTAGGCAGGAAAGAGACCCAGTACTTC
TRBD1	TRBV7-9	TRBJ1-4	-	CASSWGGDRGREKLFF	TGTGCCAGCAGCTGGGGTGGGGACAGGGGGCGAGAAAAACTGTTTTTT
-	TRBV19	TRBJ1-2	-	CASSTRGGRFLGYTF	TGTGCCAGTAGTACTCGGGGGGGGCGTTTTTTGGGCTACACCTTC
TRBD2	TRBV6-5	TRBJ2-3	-	CASSSGTSADTQYF	TGTGCCAGCAGCTCGGGGACTAGTGCAGATACGCAGTATTTT
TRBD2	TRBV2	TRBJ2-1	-	CASKKASGKNNEQFF	TGTGCCAGCAAAAAGGCTAGCGGGAAGAACAATGAGCAGTTCTTC
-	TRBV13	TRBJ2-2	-	CASSPEGGSPGELFF	TGTGCCAGCAGCCCCGAAGGCGGTAGCCCCGGGGAGCTGTTTTTT
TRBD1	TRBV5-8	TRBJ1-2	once	CASSSWTGGQDGYTF	TGTGCCAGCAGCTCCTGGACAGGGGGGCAGGATGGCTACACCTTC
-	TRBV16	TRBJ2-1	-	CASSHRTARGNEQFF	TGTGCCAGCAGCCACCGGACAGCCCGGGGCAATGAGCAGTTCTTC
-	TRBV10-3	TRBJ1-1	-	CAISETGHDRDEAFF	TGTGCCATCAGTGAAACGGGACATGATCGGGATGAAGCTTTCTTT
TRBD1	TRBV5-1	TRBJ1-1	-	CASSSDAGGAFF	TGCGCCAGCAGCTCGGACGCAGGGGGGGCTTTCTTT
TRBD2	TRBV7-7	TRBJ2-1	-	CASSPGLAGGGEQFF	TGTGCCAGCAGCCCGGGACTAGCGGGTGGGGGGGAGCAGTTCTTC
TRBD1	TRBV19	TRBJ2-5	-	CASSKGGLQETQYF	TGTGCCAGTAGTAAAGGGGGCCTACAAGAGACCCAGTACTTC
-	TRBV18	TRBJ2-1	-	CASSDPGKTDSYNEQFF	TGTGCCAGCTCGGACCCCGGGAAGACCGATTCCTACAATGAGCAGTTCTTC
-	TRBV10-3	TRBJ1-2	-	CARLSGREAYGYTF	TGTGCCAGACTGTCGGGCAGGGAGGCCTATGGCTACACCTTC
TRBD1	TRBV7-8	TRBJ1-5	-	CASRLQGAGSNQPQHF	TGTGCCAGCAGGTTACAGGGGGCGGGGAGCAATCAGCCCCAGCATTTT
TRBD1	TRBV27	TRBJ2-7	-	CASNRNGQGVSEQYF	TGTGCCAGCAATCGAAATGGACAGGGGGTAAGCGAGCAGTACTTC
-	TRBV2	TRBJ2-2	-	CASSELRVKAGELFF	TGTGCCAGCAGTGAATTGAGGGTGAAGGCCGGGGAGCTGTTTTTT
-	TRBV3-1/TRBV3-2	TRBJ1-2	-	CASSQDRGTFYTF	TGTGCCAGCAGCCAAGATCGGGGGACCTTCTACACCTTC
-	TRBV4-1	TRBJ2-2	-	CASSQGLAVSNTGELFF	TGCGCCAGCAGCCAAGGGCTCGCAGTGTCGAACACCGGGGAGCTGTTTTTT
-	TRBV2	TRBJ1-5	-	CASSDQESPQHF	TGTGCCAGCAGTGATCAAGAGTCACCCCAGCATTTT
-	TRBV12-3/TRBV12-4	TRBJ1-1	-	CASSLLLAEAFF	TGTGCCAGCAGTTTACTATTAGCTGAAGCTTTCTTT